This TCR beta chain was sequenced in a study of graft-versus-host responses after intestinal transplantation. Germline V gene lookup returns CDR1 PRHDT and CDR2 FYEKMQ (reference sequence). This CDR3 spans 14 amino acids. V was clipped by 3 bases and J by 10 bases, with 18 bases between them. The protocol was immunoSEQ multiplex PCR, while the TCRdb copy is restricted to in-frame clones and leaves out a portion. The sample lists roughly 96,000 clones, 75% to 95% occurring once. Overall study findings and caveats: GvH clones surfaced in recipient marrow, some emerging earlier in ileum or blood. Allografts of one patient group, those with graft-donor T cell macrochimerism, had high graft-versus-host to host-versus-graft clonal ratios.

As regards this clone: Its antigen remains unknown.

The source is a human donor who received an intestinal transplant. This chain joins TRBV13 and TRBJ1-1; D might be TRBD1 (6 bases). The sample consisted of unstimulated CD8+ T cells sorted from spleen or lymph node cells, taken before intestinal transplant. The CDR3: CASSLGGGSFRAFF. The CDR3, as DNA: TGTGCCAGCAGCTTGGGGGGGGGCAGTTTCCGAGCTTTCTTT.